This TCR beta chain emerged from a study of cytomegalovirus exposure and HLA in healthy donors. Background on the study: Genetic ancestry analysis placed around four fifths of the 350 to 500 donors that were genotyped in the Caucasian-associated cluster.

CDR3 length: 14 amino acids. CDR1 MNHEY and CDR2 SVGAGI come from the germline V gene. Study-level points and caveats: Rare TCR sequences dominated, though some public TCRs recurred in many donors.

A remark on this clone: Its matching antigen is unknown. Germline is not matched at one junction end, which may reflect a read error.

Primers for the PCR totalled 60 Vbeta and 13 Jbeta. Sequenced by immunoSEQ multiplex PCR; TCRdb stores in-frame clones only, minus some. The sample yields more than 80,000 clones, about 83% seen once. Material for sequencing was PBMCs. The chain is built from TRBV6-5 and TRBJ1-2; D unresolved. The TCR was taken from a female donor in good health and CMV-seropositive. CDR3 nucleotides: TGTGCCAGCAGTCCTTCTCGGGATTTCTATGGCTACCCCTTC. It encodes CASSPSRDFYGYPF.